These 13 T cell receptor beta chains originate from one sample sequenced in a study of blood T cell repertoires in COVID-19. This table comes from immunoSEQ multiplex PCR, and its TCRdb copy is limited to in-frame clones, with some not included. This sample has just under 85,000 clones, with more than 80% found just once. Sequencing was done on a sample of peripheral blood. These receptors all stem from a woman of 80 years or more with acute or convalescent COVID-19.

V is TRBV28 and J is TRBJ1-4; 10 positions agree with TRBD1. CDR1 MDHEN and CDR2 SYDVKM come from the germline V gene. There are 14 residues in the CDR3. The ends lost 6 bases at V and 5 bases at J; junction bases unmatched: 3. CDR3 region: CASRKDRGNEKLFF. The CDR3, as DNA: TGTGCCAGCAGAAAGGACAGGGGGAATGAAAAACTGTTTTTT.

The chain employs TRBV5-4 and TRBJ1-5; no clear D. The CDR3 covers 15 residues. Germline lookup yields CDR1 SGHNT and CDR2 YYREEE (reference sequence). Trimming removed 4 bases at V and 2 bases at J, with 13 bases between. In DNA form, the CDR3 reads TGTGCCAGCAGCATGGACCCATTAGGCAATCAGCCCCAGCATTTT. Amino acids: CASSMDPLGNQPQHF.

The DNA for the CDR3 is TGTGCCAGCACCCTAGGGGACAGGAGTACGCAGTATTTT. Protein sequence: CASTLGDRSTQYF. The V call is TRBV28, the J call TRBJ2-3; 8 nucleotides match TRBD1. The J segment lost 8 bases and the V segment lost 7 bases, leaving 8 bases of the junction unmatched. CDR3 length: 13 residues. In germline, CDR1 is MDHEN, CDR2 SYDVKM.

The DNA of the CDR3 is TGTGCCAGCAGCCAAACCGGGACAGGGGTCGGCTACACCTTC. Translating it yields CASSQTGTGVGYTF. The V and J genes are TRBV4-2 and TRBJ1-2, with 10 bases matching TRBD1. CDR1 LGHNA and CDR2 YNFKEQ come from the germline V gene. V was clipped by 2 bases and J by 8 bases; unmatched bases: 5. This CDR3 is built from 14 residues.

J is TRBJ2-7 and V is TRBV28; 12 nucleotides agree with TRBD1. J gave up 3 bases and V 8 bases, and 5 bases lay outside the gene matches. This CDR3 has 14 residues. Germline CDR1 reads MDHEN; CDR2 reads SYDVKM. The CDR3 loop reads CASSRDRGLYEQYF. Here the CDR3 DNA reads TGTGCCAGCTCGAGGGACAGGGGGCTCTACGAGCAGTACTTC.

The chain carries TRBV7-2 and TRBJ2-2; weak D call: TRBD1 (7 bases). CDR3 size: 14 residues. V was trimmed by 2 bases and J by 7 bases, leaving 11 bases between them. Germline lookup yields CDR1 SGHTA and CDR2 FQGNSA. This CDR3 is CASSLPQGGGELFF. The DNA for the CDR3 is TGTGCCAGCAGCTTACCTCAGGGGGGCGGGGAGCTGTTTTTT. Full variable domain (rest looked up from reference TRBV7-2 and TRBJ2-2): GAGVSQSPSNKVTEKGKDVELRCDPISGHTALYWYRQSLGQGLEFLIYFQGNSAPDKSGLPSDRFSAERTGGSVSTLTIQRTQQEDSAVYLCASSLPQGGGELFFGEGSRLTVL.

This chain links TRBV9 with TRBJ1-1; possibly TRBD1 for D (6 bases). Germline lookup yields CDR1 SGDLS and CDR2 YYNGEE. The CDR3 sequence is 15 residues long. V was cut by 4 bases and J by 5 bases, with 18 bases left in between. The CDR3 here is CASSPPGGGWTEAFF. In DNA form, the CDR3 reads TGTGCCAGCAGCCCCCCGGGGGGGGGCTGGACTGAAGCTTTCTTT. The full variable domain, in which reference TRBV9 and TRBJ1-1 provide the parts outside the CDR3, is DSGVTQTPKHLITATGQRVTLRCSPRSGDLSVYWYQQSLDQGLQFLIQYYNGEERAKGNILERFSAQQFPDLHSELNLSSLELGDSALYFCASSPPGGGWTEAFFGQGTRLTVV.

V is TRBV18 and J is TRBJ2-5, with TRBD1 matching 8 bases. The germline V gene has CDR1 KGHSH and CDR2 LQKENI. CDR3 size: 14 residues. The V gene end was trimmed by 6 bases and the J gene end by 1 base; junction bases not matched to a gene: 4. The chain's CDR3 is CASSRTGPQETQYF. For the CDR3, the DNA is TGTGCCAGCTCTCGGACAGGGCCCCAAGAGACCCAGTACTTC. Filled out from reference TRBV18 and TRBJ2-5, the complete variable domain reads NAGVMQNPRHLVRRRGQEARLRCSPMKGHSHVYWYRQLPEEGLKFMVYLQKENIIDESGMPKERFSAEFPKEGPSILRIQQVVRGDSAAYFCASSRTGPQETQYFGPGTRLLVL.

The chain is built from TRBV11-2 and TRBJ2-7; weak D call: TRBD2 (6 bases). The CDR3 is 15 residues long. Germline V gene sequence: CDR1 SGHAT, CDR2 FQNNGV. V was trimmed by 5 bases and J by 0 bases, leaving 14 bases between them. CDR3 bases: TGTGCCAGCAGCATCGGGACTCACAGCTCCTACGAGCAGTACTTC. It yields the protein CASSIGTHSSYEQYF. The complete variable domain, with remaining parts taken from reference TRBV11-2 and TRBJ2-7, reads EAGVAQSPRYKIIEKRQSVAFWCNPISGHATLYWYQQILGQGPKLLIQFQNNGVVDDSQLPKDRFSAERLKGVDSTLKIQPAKLEDSAVYLCASSIGTHSSYEQYFGPGTRLTVT.

The chain couples TRBV5-5 to TRBJ1-1; maybe TRBD1 (5 bases). V was pared by 0 bases and J by 0 bases, with 6 bases between. The CDR3 is 14 residues long. CDR1 is SGHKS and CDR2 is YYEKEE in the germline V gene (reference sequence). The chain's CDR3 is CASSLVTVNTEAFF. Here the CDR3 DNA reads TGTGCCAGCAGCTTGGTGACAGTGAACACTGAAGCTTTCTTT.

The chain is built from TRBV15 and TRBJ2-2; 10 bases are shared with TRBD2. Germline V gene lookup returns CDR1 LNHNV and CDR2 YYDKDF (reference sequence). V dropped 7 bases and J dropped 6; count of bases not matched to a gene: 5. The CDR3 is 14 residues long. The CDR3 sequence: CATKSGRAAGELFF. The CDR3 nucleotides read TGTGCCACCAAGAGCGGGAGGGCCGCCGGGGAGCTGTTTTTT.

The chain uses TRBV18 and TRBJ1-1, with a possible D match to TRBD1 (6 bases). Between the trimmed V and J ends, which lost 3 bases and 2 bases, there was a span of 16 bases. The CDR3 length is 16 residues. Germline CDR1 is KGHSH and CDR2 is LQKENI. Here the CDR3 reads CASSPRQVQENTEAFF. In DNA, the CDR3 is TGTGCCAGCTCACCTCGACAGGTTCAAGAAAACACTGAAGCTTTCTTT.

This clone has a single count. This chain links TRBV5-1 with TRBJ1-1, with D tentatively TRBD1 (6 bases). Germline lookup yields CDR1 SGHRS and CDR2 YFSETQ. The CDR3 has 16 residues. Trimming removed 0 bases at V and 5 bases at J, with 17 bases between. The CDR3 sequence is CASSLAPGGERTEAFF. The CDR3 DNA reads TGCGCCAGCAGCTTGGCTCCTGGGGGCGAAAGGACTGAAGCTTTCTTT.